This T cell receptor (beta chain) was captured in a study of blood T cell repertoires in COVID-19. At the level of the study: Sites in the United States, Italy and Spain provided acute and convalescent COVID-19 samples. In each case, the material was cDNA or gDNA derived from T cells, B-cell-depleted T cells, or PBMCs.

This clone has more than one count but fewer than ten. In the original processing: For nucleated cells, counts were estimated from reference gene primer amplification. Clones were sequenced by immunoSEQ multiplex PCR, and TCRdb holds only the in-frame ones, with some missing. Clone size and the V and J calls come from that table; the DNA yielded D and trimming. This repertoire shows about 480,000 clones, about 91% found once; its top ten account for roughly 0.84%. V trimming: 3 bases; J trimming: 4 bases; junction bases outside the gene matches: 4. The germline gives CDR1 SGHRS, CDR2 YFSETQ. The CDR3 loop spans 15 amino acids.

Sequenced input: peripheral blood. The sequence was obtained from a man aged 18 to 30 with COVID-19, enrolled during active disease. The chain employs TRBV5-1 and TRBJ2-2; 9 bases map to TRBD1. The CDR3 region is CASSYRGRSTGELFF. CDR3 in DNA: TGCGCCAGCAGCTACAGGGGGCGCAGCACCGGGGAGCTGTTTTTT.